This T cell receptor beta chain is drawn from a study of T cell responses to AZD1222 COVID-19 vaccine. Study background: Pooled samples include second doses given at about 4 or 12 weeks. Study-wide findings and caveats: Vaccine-associated CD4 TCRs spanned spike, dominant at 160-218 and 743-854. It was only 6 or 7 AZD1222 recipients who were seropositive at baseline. Among the donors, most were white British and more were female, and clonal diversity was possibly underestimated.

With respect to this clone: The antigen is unknown.

Assay used: immunoSEQ multiplex PCR; TCRdb lists only in-frame clones, some missing. The table shows some 96,000 clones, with around 87% occurring only once. The CDR3 spans 12 residues. The germline V gene has CDR1 MNHEY and CDR2 SVGAGI. V gave up 0 bases and J gave up 5 bases, with 5 bases separating them. The chain employs TRBV6-5 and TRBJ2-7; no clear D gene. This sequence was found in an adult in good health. This specimen was peripheral blood, taken on day 0 of AZD1222 vaccination. The CDR3 DNA sequence: TGTGCCAGCAGTTACTCGGCCGACGAGCAGTACTTC. Protein product: CASSYSADEQYF.